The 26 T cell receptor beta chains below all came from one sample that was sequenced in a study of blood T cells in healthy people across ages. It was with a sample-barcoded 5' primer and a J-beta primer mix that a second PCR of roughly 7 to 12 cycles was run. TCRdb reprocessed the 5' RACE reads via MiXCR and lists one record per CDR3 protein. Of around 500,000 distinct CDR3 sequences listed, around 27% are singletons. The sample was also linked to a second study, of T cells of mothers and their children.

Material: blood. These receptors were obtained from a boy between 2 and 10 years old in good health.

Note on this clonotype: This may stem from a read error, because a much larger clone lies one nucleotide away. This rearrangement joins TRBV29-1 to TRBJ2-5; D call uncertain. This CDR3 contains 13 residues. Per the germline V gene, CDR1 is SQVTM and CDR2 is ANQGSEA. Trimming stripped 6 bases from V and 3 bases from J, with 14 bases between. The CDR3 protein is CSVRPLVEETQYF. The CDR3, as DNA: TGCAGCGTGCGCCCCCTGGTAGAAGAGACCCAGTACTTC.

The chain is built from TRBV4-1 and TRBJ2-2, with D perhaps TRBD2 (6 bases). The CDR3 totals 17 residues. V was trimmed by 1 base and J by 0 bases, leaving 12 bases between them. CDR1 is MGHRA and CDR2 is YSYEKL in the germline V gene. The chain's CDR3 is CASSQVRGVANTGELFF. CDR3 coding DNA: TGCGCCAGCAGCCAAGTGCGGGGCGTCGCGAACACCGGGGAGCTGTTTTTT.

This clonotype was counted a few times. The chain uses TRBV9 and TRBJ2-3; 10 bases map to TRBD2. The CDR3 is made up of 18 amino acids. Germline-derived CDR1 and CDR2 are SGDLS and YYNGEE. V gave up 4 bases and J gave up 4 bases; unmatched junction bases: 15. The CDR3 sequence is CASSPEHGSGGAADTQYF. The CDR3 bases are TGTGCCAGCAGCCCGGAGCACGGAAGCGGGGGGGCCGCAGATACGCAGTATTTT.

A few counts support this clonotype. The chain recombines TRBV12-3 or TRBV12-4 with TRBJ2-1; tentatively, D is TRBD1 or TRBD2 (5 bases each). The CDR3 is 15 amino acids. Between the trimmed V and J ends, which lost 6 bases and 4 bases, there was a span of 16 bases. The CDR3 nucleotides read TGTGCCAGCAGCCCTGTCGGGGCCGGATACAATGAGCAGTTCTTC. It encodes CASSPVGAGYNEQFF.

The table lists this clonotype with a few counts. The chain's CDR3 is CSVGDRGQGKNTEAFF. CDR3 DNA: TGCAGCGTTGGGGACAGGGGGCAGGGAAAGAACACTGAAGCTTTCTTT. The chain uses TRBV29-1 and TRBJ1-1; 12 bases fit TRBD1. V lost 4 bases to trimming and J lost 1 base; unmatched junction nucleotides: 7. This CDR3 spans 16 amino acids. Germline CDR1 and CDR2: SQVTM and ANQGSEA.

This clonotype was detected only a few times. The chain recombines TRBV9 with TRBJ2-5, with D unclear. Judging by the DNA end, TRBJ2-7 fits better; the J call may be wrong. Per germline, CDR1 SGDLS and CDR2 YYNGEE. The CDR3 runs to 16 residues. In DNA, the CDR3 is TGTGCCAGCAGCGTAGAAAGGGTCCTACAATCCTACGAGCAGTACGTC. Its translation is CASSVERVLQSYEQYV.

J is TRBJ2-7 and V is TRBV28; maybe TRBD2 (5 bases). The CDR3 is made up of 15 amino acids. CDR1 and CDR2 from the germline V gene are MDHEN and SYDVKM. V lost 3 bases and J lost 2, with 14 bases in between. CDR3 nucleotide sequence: TGTGCCAGCAGTTTTTTGGTCGGGGAAGCCTACGAGCAGTACTTC. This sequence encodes CASSFLVGEAYEQYF.

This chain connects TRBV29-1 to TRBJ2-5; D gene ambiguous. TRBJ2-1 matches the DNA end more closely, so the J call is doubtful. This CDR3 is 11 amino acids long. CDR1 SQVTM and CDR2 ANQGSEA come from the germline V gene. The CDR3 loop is CSPLVNNEQFF. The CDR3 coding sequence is TGCAGCCCTCTGGTAAACAATGAGCAGTTCTTC.

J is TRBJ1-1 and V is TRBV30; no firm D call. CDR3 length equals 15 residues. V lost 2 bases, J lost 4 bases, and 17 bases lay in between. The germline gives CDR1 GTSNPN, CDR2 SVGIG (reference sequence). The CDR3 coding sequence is TGTGCCTGGAGTATTCTGGACCCAGTGACCACTGAAGCTTTCTTT. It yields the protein CAWSILDPVTTEAFF.

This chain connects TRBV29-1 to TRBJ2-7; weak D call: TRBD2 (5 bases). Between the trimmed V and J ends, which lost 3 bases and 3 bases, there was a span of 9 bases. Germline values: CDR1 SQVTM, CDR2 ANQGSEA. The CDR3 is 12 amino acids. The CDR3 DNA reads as TGCAGCGTTGAGTCGGCGGGCTACGAGCAGTACTTC. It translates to CSVESAGYEQYF.

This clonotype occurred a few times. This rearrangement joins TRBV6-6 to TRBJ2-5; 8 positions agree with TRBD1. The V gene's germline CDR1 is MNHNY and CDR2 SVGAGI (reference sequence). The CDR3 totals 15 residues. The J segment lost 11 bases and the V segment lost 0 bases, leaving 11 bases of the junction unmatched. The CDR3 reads CASSYSGQVGPQQYF. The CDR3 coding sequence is TGTGCCAGCAGTTACTCGGGACAGGTCGGTCCGCAGCAGTACTTC.

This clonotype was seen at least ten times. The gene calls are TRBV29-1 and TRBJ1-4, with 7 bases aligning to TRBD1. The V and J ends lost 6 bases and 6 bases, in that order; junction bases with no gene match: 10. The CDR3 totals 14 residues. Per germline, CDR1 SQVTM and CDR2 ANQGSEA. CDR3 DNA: TGCAGCGTCACCCCCGGGACAGCTGATGAAAAACTGTTTTTT. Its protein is CSVTPGTADEKLFF.

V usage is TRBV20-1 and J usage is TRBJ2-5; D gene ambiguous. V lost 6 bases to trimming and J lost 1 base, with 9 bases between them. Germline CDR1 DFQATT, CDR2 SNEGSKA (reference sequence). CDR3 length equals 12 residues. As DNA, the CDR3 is TGCAGTGCGGCTGAAAGCCAAGAGACCCAGTACTTC. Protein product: CSAAESQETQYF.

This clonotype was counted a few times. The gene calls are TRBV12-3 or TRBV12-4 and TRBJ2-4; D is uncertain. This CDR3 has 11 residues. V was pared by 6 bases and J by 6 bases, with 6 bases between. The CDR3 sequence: CASRHLNIQYF. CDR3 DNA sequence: TGTGCCAGCAGGCATCTAAACATTCAGTACTTC.

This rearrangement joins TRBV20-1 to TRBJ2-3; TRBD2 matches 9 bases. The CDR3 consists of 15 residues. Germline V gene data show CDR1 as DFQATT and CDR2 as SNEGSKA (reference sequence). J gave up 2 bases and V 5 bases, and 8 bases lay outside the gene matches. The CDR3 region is CSAGRTSAITDTQYF. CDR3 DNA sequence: TGCAGTGCTGGCCGGACTAGCGCGATCACAGATACGCAGTATTTT.

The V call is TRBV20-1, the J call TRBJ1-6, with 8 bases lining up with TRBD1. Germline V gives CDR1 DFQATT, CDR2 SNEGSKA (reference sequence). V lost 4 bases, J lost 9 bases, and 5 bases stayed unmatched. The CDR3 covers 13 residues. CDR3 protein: CSAKTGEGSPLHF. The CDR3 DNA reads TGCAGTGCTAAGACAGGGGAGGGTTCACCCCTCCACTTT.

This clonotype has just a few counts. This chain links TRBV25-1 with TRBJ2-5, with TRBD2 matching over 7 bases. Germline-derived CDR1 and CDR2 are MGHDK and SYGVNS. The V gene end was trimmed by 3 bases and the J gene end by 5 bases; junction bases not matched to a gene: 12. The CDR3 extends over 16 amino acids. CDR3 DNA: TGTGCCAGCAGTGACTCAGGACTAGTTACATCCGAGACCCAGTACTTC. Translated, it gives CASSDSGLVTSETQYF.

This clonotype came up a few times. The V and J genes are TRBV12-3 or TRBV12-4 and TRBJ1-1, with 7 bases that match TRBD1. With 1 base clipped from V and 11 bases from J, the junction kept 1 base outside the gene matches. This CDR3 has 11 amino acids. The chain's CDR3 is CASSLEGAAFF. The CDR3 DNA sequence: TGTGCCAGCAGTTTAGAGGGGGCGGCTTTCTTT.

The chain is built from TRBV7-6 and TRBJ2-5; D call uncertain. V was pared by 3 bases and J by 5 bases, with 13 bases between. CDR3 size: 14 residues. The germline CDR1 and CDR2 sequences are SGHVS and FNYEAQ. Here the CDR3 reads CASSFRVERETQYF. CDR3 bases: TGTGCCAGCAGCTTCCGGGTCGAGAGGGAGACCCAGTACTTC.

CDR3 DNA sequence: TGTGCCAGCAGCTTAGGGGGAGAATTCACAGATACGCAGTATTTT. Translating gives CASSLGGEFTDTQYF. V usage is TRBV7-2 and J usage is TRBJ2-3; TRBD2 is a possible D gene (5 bases). CDR3 length: 15 residues. Looked up from germline, CDR1 is SGHTA and CDR2 is FQGNSA. Between the trimmed V and J ends, which lost 1 base and 2 bases, there was a span of 10 bases. Filled out from reference TRBV7-2 and TRBJ2-3, the complete variable domain reads GAGVSQSPSNKVTEKGKDVELRCDPISGHTALYWYRQSLGQGLEFLIYFQGNSAPDKSGLPSDRFSAERTGGSVSTLTIQRTQQEDSAVYLCASSLGGEFTDTQYFGPGTRLTVL.

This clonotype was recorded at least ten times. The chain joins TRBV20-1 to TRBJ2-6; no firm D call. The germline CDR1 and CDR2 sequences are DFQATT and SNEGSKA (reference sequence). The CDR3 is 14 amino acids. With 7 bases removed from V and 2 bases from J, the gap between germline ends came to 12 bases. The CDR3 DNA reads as TGCAGTGAGTCGACAAAACCTGGGGCCAACGTCCTGACTTTC. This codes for CSESTKPGANVLTF.

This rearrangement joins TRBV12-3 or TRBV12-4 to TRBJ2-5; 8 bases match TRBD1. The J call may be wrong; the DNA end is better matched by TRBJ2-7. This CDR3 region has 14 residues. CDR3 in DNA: TGTGCCAGCAGCCCGGACAGGGCATCCTACGAGCAGTACTTC. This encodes CASSPDRASYEQYF.

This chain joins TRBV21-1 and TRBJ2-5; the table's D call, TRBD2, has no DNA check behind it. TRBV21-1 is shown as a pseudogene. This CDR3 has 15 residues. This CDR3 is CASSKIWPSNGAQYF. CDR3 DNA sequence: TGTGCCAGCAGCAAAATATGGCCCTCTAATGGGGCCCAGTACTTC.

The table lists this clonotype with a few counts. Here the CDR3 reads CASRPLTGDGYGYTF. CDR3 coding DNA: TGTGCCAGCAGGCCTCTGACAGGGGACGGATATGGCTACACCTTC. The gene calls are TRBV12-3 or TRBV12-4 and TRBJ1-2; 8 positions agree with TRBD1. The CDR3 loop spans 15 amino acids. J was trimmed by 5 bases and V by 6 bases; bases with no gene match: 11.

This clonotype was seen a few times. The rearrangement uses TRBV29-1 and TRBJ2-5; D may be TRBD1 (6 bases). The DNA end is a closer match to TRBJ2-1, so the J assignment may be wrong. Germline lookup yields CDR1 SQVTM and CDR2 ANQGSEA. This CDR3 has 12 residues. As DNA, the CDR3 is TGCAGCGTTGAAAGCAGGGGCGGTGAGCAGTTCTTC. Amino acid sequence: CSVESRGGEQFF.

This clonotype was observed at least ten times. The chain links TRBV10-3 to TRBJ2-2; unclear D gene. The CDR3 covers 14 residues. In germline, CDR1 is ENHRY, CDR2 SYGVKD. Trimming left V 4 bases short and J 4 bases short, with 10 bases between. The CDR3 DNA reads TGTGCCATCAGTGGGCATGTGGGCACCGGGGAGCTGTTTTTT. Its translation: CAISGHVGTGELFF.